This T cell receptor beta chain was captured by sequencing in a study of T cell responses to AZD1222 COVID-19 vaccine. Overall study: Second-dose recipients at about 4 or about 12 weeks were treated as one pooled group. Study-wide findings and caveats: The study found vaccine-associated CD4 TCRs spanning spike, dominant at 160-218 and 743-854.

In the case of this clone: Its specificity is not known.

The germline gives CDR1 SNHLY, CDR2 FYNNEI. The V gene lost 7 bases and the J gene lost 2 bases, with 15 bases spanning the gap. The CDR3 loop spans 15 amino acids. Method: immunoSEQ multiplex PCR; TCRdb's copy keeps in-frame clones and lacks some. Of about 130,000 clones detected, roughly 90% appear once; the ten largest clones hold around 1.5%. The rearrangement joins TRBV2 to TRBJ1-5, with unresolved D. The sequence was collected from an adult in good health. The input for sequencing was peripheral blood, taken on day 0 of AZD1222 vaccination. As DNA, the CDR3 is TGTGCCAGCACTCGGGCGGCGGGAGGCAATCAGCCCCAGCATTTT. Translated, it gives CASTRAAGGNQPQHF.